This T cell receptor beta chain is from a study of cytomegalovirus exposure and HLA in healthy donors. About the research overall: Approximately 200 million T cells yielded around 120 million unique TCR beta sequences in earlier analysis.

Whole-study findings and limits: In vitro checks showed that a few CMV-associated chains really do target CMV antigens.

Comment on this clone: The antigen is unknown.

The junction had 6 bases not matched to a gene; V was cut back by 2 bases and J by 10 bases. This CDR3 spans 14 amino acids. In germline, CDR1 is MNHNY, CDR2 SVGAGI (reference sequence). PCR used 60 Vbeta primers and 13 Jbeta primers. The assay was immunoSEQ multiplex PCR, and TCRdb's table has in-frame clones only and misses some. Of about 180,000 clones listed, about 80% are singletons. The specimen sequenced was PBMCs. The source is a man aged 18-30 years in good health and CMV-seronegative. The chain is built from TRBV6-6 and TRBJ2-1; 9 bases fit TRBD2. CDR3 bases: TGTGCCAGCAGTTACGCCAAGGGGACTAGCGAGCAGTTCTTC. It is translated as CASSYAKGTSEQFF.